These T cell receptor beta chains were read from a single sample in a study of graft-versus-host responses after intestinal transplantation. No cognate antigen is known for these TCRs. The method was immunoSEQ multiplex PCR; TCRdb's version includes in-frame clones alone and lacks a portion of them. Here the sample spans over 100,000 clones, 85% to 95% being singletons. Sequenced here: unstimulated CD8+ T cells sorted from spleen or lymph node cells, sampled before transplant. The receptors shown here come from a human donor who was the organ donor for an intestinal transplant. The CDR3 runs from the conserved cysteine through the conserved F or W. Each record gives: D gene, V gene, J gene, CDR3 DNA, CDR3 protein. D genes are given only for firm matches.

d_call: .; v_call: TRBV27; j_call: TRBJ1-1; cdr3_nt: TGTGCCAGCGCCCCTGGGAACACTGAAGCTTTCTTT; cdr3_aa: CASAPGNTEAFF
d_call: .; v_call: TRBV18; j_call: TRBJ2-1; cdr3_nt: TGTGCCAGCTCCCTGATTCGGTTCACAGGGAATGAGCAGTTCTTC; cdr3_aa: CASSLIRFTGNEQFF
d_call: .; v_call: TRBV18; j_call: TRBJ2-7; cdr3_nt: TGTGCCAGCTCACCAAGGGGGGGGGCGCAGTACGAGCAGTACTTC; cdr3_aa: CASSPRGGAQYEQYF
d_call: .; v_call: TRBV13; j_call: TRBJ2-5; cdr3_nt: TGTGCCAGCAGCCCGTCCCCTCAAGAGACCCAGTACTTC; cdr3_aa: CASSPSPQETQYF
d_call: TRBD2; v_call: TRBV28; j_call: TRBJ2-1; cdr3_nt: TGTGCCAGCAGTTTAGGCCTAGCGGGAGGAATGGCGGAGCAGTTCTTC; cdr3_aa: CASSLGLAGGMAEQFF
d_call: .; v_call: TRBV7-2; j_call: TRBJ2-7; cdr3_nt: TGTGCCAGCAGCTTGACCGTTCGCTACGAGCAGTACTTC; cdr3_aa: CASSLTVRYEQYF
d_call: .; v_call: TRBV29-1; j_call: TRBJ2-7; cdr3_nt: TGCAGCGTTCAACTGGGGGTCTACGAGCAGTACTTC; cdr3_aa: CSVQLGVYEQYF
d_call: TRBD2; v_call: TRBV5-4; j_call: TRBJ2-7; cdr3_nt: TGTGCCAGCAGCTCCGCCGGCGGGAGGGGAGACGAGCAGTACTTC; cdr3_aa: CASSSAGGRGDEQYF
d_call: TRBD1; v_call: TRBV27; j_call: TRBJ1-5; cdr3_nt: TGTGCCAGCAGGATAGGACAGGGAACCAATCAGCCCCAGCATTTT; cdr3_aa: CASRIGQGTNQPQHF
d_call: .; v_call: TRBV7-9; j_call: TRBJ1-2; cdr3_nt: TGTGCCAGCAGCCCGGGAGGGGGTAATGGCTACACCTTC; cdr3_aa: CASSPGGGNGYTF
d_call: .; v_call: TRBV7-9; j_call: TRBJ1-1; cdr3_nt: TGTGCCAGCAGCTTACCCCTGGAGGGGACTGAAGCTTTCTTT; cdr3_aa: CASSLPLEGTEAFF
d_call: .; v_call: TRBV11-2; j_call: TRBJ2-5; cdr3_nt: TGTGCCAGCAGCTTAAGCAAGACCCAGTACTTC; cdr3_aa: CASSLSKTQYF
d_call: .; v_call: TRBV7-9; j_call: TRBJ1-1; cdr3_nt: TGTGCCAGCAGCTTAGGAAACGGGGGAGCTTTCTTT; cdr3_aa: CASSLGNGGAFF